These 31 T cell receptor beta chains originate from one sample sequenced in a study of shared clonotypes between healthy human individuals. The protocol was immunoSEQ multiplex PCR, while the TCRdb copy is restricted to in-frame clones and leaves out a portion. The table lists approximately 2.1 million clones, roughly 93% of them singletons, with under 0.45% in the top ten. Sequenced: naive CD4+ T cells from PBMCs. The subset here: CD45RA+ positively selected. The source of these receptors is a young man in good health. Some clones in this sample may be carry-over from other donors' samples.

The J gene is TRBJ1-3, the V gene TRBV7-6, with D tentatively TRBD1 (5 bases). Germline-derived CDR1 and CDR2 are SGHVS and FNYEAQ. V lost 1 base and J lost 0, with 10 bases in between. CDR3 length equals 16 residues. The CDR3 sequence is CASSLGWGSSGNTIYF. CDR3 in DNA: TGTGCCAGCAGCTTAGGTTGGGGGAGCTCTGGAAACACCATATATTTT.

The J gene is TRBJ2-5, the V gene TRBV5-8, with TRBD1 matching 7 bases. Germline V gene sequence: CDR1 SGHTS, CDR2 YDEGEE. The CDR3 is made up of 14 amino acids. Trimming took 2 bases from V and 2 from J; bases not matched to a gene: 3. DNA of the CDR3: TGTGCCAGCAGCTTACAGGGGAGTCAAGAGACCCAGTACTTC. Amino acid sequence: CASSLQGSQETQYF.

CDR3 coding DNA: TGTGCCACCAGCAAAACAGGGACCGGTAGCAATCAGCCCCAGCATTTT. This encodes CATSKTGTGSNQPQHF. The chain combines TRBV15 with TRBJ1-5; maybe TRBD1 (6 bases). The length of the CDR3 is 16 residues. Germline loops: CDR1 LNHNV, CDR2 YYDKDF (reference sequence). Trimming removed 4 bases at V and 0 bases at J, with 13 bases between.

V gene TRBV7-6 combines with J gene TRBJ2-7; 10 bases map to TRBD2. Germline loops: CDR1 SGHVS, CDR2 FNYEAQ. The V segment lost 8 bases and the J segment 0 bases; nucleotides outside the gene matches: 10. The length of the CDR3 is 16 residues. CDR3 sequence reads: CASVAGGLPSSYEQYF. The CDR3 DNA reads TGTGCCAGCGTAGCGGGAGGCCTCCCTTCCTCCTACGAGCAGTACTTC.

CDR3 region: CASTGPGTDTQYF. The CDR3 DNA reads as TGTGCCAGCACTGGACCCGGGACAGATACGCAGTATTTT. This chain joins TRBV2 and TRBJ2-3; no definite D call. V dropped 7 bases and J dropped 3 bases, with 11 bases sitting between them. Germline V CDR1 and CDR2: SNHLY, FYNNEI. There are 13 residues in the CDR3.

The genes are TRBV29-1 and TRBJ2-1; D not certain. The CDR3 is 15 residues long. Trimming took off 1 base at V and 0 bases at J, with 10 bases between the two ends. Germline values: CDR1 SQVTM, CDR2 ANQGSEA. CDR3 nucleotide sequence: TGCAGCGTTGAAGGCCAGTCCGGCTCCTACAATGAGCAGTTCTTC. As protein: CSVEGQSGSYNEQFF.

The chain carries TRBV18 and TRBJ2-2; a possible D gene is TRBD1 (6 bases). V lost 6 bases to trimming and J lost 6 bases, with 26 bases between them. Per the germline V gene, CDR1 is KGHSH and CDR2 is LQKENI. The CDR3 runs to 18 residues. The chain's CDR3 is CASSQTAWGLYDPGELFF. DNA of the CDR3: TGTGCCAGCTCCCAAACCGCCTGGGGGCTCTATGACCCCGGGGAGCTGTTTTTT.

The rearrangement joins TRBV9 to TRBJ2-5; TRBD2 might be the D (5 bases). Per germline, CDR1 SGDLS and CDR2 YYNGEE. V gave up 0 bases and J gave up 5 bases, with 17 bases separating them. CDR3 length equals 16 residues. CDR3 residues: CASSVDGSRDRETQYF. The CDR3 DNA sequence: TGTGCCAGCAGCGTAGATGGTTCGAGGGATCGGGAGACCCAGTACTTC.

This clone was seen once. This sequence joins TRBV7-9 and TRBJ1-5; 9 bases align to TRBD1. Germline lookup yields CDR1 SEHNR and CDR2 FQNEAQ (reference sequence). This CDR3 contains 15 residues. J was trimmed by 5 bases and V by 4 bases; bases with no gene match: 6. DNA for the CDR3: TGTGCCAGCAGCTCATCGTGGGACAGGGATCAGCCCCAGCATTTT. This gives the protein CASSSSWDRDQPQHF.

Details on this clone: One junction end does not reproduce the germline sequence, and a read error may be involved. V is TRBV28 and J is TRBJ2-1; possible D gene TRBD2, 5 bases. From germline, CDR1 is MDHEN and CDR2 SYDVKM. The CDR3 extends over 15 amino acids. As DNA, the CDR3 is TGTGCCAGCAGTCCCTTGGGAGTCTCCAACAATGAGCAGTTCTTC. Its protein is CASSPLGVSNNEQFF.

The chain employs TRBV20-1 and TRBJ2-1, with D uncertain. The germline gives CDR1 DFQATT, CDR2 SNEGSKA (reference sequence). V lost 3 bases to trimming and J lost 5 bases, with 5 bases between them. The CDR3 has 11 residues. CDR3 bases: TGCAGTGCTAGGGAACACAATGAGCAGTTCTTC. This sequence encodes CSAREHNEQFF.

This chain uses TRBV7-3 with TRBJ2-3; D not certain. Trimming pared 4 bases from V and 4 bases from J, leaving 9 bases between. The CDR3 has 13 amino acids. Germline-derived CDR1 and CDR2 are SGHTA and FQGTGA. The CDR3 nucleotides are TGTGCCAGCAGCTCCCAATGGGCAGATACGCAGTATTTT. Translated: CASSSQWADTQYF.

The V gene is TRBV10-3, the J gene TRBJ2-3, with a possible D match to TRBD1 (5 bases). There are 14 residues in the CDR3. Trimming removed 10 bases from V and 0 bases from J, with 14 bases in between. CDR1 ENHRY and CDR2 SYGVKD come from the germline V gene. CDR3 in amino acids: CATRASTSTDTQYF. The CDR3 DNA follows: TGTGCCACCAGGGCGAGTACTAGCACAGATACGCAGTATTTT.

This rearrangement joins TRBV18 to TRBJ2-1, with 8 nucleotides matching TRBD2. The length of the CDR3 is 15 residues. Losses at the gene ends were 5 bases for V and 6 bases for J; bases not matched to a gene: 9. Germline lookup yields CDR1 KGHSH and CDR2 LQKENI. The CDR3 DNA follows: TGTGCCAGCTCAGCCGGGACTAGAAGGGGCAATGAGCAGTTCTTC. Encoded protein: CASSAGTRRGNEQFF.

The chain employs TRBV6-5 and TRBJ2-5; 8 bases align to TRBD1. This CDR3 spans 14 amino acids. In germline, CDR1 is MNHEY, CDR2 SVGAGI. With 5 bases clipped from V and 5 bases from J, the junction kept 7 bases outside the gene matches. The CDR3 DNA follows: TGTGCCAGCAGTCGGGACAGGATTTGGGAGACCCAGTACTTC. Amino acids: CASSRDRIWETQYF.

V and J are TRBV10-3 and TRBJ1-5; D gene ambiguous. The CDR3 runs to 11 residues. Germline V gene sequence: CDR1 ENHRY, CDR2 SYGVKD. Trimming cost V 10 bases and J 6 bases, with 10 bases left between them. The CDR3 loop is CATGSGQPQHF. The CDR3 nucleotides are TGTGCCACCGGATCGGGTCAGCCCCAGCATTTT.

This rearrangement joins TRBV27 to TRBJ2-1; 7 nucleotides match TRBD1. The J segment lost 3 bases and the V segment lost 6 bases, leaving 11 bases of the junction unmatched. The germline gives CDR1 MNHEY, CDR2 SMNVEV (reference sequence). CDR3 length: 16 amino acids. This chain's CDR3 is CASSSAGTARYNEQFF. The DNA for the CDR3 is TGTGCCAGCAGCTCCGCCGGGACAGCCCGCTACAATGAGCAGTTCTTC.

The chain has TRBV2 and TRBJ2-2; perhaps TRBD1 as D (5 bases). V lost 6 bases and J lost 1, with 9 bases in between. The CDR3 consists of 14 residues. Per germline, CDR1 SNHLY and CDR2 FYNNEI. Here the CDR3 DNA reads TGTGCCAGCAGGACAGACTGGAACACCGGGGAGCTGTTTTTT. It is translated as CASRTDWNTGELFF.

The CDR3 here is CASSLPRGPGIYNEQFF. CDR3 bases: TGTGCCAGCAGCTTACCCCGGGGGCCCGGAATCTACAATGAGCAGTTCTTC. This chain connects TRBV11-2 to TRBJ2-1; D could derive from TRBD1 or TRBD2 (6 bases each). In germline, CDR1 is SGHAT, CDR2 FQNNGV. The V end was cut by 2 bases, the J end by 3 bases, with 17 bases between. The CDR3 is 17 amino acids.

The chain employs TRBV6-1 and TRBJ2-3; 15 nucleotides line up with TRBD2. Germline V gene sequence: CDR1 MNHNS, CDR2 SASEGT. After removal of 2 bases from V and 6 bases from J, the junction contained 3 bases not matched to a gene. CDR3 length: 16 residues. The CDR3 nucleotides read TGTGCCAGCAGTGAATGGACTAGCGGGGGGGTGGATACGCAGTATTTT. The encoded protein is CASSEWTSGGVDTQYF.

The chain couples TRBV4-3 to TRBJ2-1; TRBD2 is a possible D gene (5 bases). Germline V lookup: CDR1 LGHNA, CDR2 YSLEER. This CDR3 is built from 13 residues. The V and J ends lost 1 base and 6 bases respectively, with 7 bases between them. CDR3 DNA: TGCGCCAGCAGCCAAGTTCGGGGCAATGAGCAGTTCTTC. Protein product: CASSQVRGNEQFF.

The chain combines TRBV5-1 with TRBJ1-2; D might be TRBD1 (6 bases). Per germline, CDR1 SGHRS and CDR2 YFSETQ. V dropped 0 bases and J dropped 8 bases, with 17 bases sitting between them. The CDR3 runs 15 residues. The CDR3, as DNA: TGCGCCAGCAGCTTGGGCGTGTCAGGGGCGCGGGGCTACACCTTC. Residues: CASSLGVSGARGYTF.

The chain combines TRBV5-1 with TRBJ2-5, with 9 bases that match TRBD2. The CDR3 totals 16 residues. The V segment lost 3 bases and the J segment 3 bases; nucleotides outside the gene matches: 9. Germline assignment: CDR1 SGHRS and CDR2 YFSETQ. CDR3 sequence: CASSSGVASGEETQYF. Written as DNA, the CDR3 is TGCGCCAGCAGCTCTGGGGTGGCTAGCGGGGAAGAGACCCAGTACTTC.

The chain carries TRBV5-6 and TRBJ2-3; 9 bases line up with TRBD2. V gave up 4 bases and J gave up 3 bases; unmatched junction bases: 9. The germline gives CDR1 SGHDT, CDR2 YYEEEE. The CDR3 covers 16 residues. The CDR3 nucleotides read TGTGCCAGCAGCGGGGGAGCCAGCGGGAGGACAGATACGCAGTATTTT. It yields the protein CASSGGASGRTDTQYF.

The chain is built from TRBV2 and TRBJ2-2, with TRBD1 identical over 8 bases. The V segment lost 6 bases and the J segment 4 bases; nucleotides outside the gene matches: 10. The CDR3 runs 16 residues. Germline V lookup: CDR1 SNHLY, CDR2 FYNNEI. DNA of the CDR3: TGTGCCAGCAGCTCCCCGTACAGGGGGAGCACCGGGGAGCTGTTTTTT. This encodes CASSSPYRGSTGELFF.

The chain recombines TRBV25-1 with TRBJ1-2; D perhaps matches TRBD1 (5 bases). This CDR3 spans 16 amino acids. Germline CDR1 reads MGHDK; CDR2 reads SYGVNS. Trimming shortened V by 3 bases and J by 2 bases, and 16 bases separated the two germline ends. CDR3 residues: CASSDPGGGRNYGYTF. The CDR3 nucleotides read TGTGCCAGCAGTGACCCCGGGGGGGGGAGGAACTATGGCTACACCTTC.

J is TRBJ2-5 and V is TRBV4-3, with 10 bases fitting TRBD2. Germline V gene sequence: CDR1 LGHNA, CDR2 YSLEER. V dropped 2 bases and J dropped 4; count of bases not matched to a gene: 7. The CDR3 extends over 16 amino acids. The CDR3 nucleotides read TGCGCCAGCAGCCAATCAAGCTCTAGCGGGAGAGAGACCCAGTACTTC. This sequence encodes CASSQSSSSGRETQYF.

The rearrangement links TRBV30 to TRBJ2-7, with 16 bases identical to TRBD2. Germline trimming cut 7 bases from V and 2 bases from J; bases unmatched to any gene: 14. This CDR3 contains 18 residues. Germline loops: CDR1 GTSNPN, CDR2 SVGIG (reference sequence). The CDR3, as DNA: TGTGCCTCCTACCCGGGACTAGCGGGAGGGCCAGGGGCCTACGAGCAGTACTTC. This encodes CASYPGLAGGPGAYEQYF.

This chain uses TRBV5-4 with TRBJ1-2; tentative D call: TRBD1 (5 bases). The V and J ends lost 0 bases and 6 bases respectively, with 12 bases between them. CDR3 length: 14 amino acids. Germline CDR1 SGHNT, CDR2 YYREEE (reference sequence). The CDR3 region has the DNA TGTGCCAGCAGCTTGGCGGGGCGAGAAGATGGCTACACCTTC. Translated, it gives CASSLAGREDGYTF.

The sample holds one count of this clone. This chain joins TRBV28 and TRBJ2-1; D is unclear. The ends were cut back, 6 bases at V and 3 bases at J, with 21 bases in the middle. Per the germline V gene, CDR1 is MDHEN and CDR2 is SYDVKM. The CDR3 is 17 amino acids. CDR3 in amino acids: CASRPLVGGARYNEQFF. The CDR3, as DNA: TGTGCCAGCAGACCCTTGGTGGGCGGCGCCCGCTACAATGAGCAGTTCTTC.

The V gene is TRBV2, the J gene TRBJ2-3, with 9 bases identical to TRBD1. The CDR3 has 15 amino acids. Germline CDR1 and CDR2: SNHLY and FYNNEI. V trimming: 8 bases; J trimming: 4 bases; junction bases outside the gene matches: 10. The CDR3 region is CASGQQGAAADTQYF. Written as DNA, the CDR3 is TGTGCCAGCGGGCAACAGGGGGCGGCCGCAGATACGCAGTATTTT.